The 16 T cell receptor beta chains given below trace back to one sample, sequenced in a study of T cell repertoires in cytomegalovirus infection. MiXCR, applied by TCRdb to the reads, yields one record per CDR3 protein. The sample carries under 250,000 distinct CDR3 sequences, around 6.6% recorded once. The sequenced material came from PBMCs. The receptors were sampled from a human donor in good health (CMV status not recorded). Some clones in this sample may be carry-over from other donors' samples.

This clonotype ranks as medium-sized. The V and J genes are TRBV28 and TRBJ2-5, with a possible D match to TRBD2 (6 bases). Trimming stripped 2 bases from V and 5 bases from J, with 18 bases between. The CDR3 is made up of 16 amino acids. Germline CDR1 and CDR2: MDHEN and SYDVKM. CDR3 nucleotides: TGTGCCAGCAGTTTAGAGGTCGGGGGAGGACTGGAGACCCAGTACTTC. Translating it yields CASSLEVGGGLETQYF.

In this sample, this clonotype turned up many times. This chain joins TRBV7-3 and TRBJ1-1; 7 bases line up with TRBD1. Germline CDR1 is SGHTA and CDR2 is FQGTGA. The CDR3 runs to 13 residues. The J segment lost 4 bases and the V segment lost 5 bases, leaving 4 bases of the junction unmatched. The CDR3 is CASSQGGGTEAFF. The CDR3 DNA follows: TGTGCCAGCAGCCAAGGGGGCGGCACTGAAGCTTTCTTT.

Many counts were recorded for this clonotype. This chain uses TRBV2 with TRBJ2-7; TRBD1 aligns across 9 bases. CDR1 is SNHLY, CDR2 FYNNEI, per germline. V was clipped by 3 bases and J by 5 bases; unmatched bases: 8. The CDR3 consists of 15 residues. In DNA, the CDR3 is TGTGCCAGCAGTGAGACAGGGGGAATTTGGGACGAGCAGTACTTC. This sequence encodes CASSETGGIWDEQYF.

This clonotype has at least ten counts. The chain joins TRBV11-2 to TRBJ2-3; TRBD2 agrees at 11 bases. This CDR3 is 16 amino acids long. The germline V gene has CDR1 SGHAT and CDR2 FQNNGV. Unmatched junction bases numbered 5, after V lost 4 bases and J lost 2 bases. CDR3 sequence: CASSSLAGGFTDTQYF. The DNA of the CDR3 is TGTGCCAGCAGCTCCTTAGCGGGGGGGTTCACAGATACGCAGTATTTT.

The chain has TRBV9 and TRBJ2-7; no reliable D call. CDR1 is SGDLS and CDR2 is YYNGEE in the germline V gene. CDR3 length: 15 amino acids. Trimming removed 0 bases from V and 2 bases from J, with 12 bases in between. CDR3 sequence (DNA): TGTGCCAGCAGCGTAGAGGCAAGGCCCACCTACGAGCAGTACTTC. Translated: CASSVEARPTYEQYF.

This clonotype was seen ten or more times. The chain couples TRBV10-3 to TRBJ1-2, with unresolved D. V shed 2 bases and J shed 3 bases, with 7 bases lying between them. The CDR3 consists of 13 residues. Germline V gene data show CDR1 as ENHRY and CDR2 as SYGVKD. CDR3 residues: CAISEGPDYGYTF. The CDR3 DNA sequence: TGTGCCATCAGTGAGGGACCTGACTATGGCTACACCTTC.

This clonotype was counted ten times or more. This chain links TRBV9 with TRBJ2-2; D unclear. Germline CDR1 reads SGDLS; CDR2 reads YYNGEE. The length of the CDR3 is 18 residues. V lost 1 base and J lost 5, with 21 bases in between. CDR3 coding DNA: TGTGCCAGCAGCGTATACGTTTCCAGCGCCCAATTGACCGGGGAGCTGTTTTTT. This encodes CASSVYVSSAQLTGELFF.

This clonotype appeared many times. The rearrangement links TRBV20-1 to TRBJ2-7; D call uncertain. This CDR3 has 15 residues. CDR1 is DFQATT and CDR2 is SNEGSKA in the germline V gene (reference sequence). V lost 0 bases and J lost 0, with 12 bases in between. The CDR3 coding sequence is TGCAGTGCTAGAGAGGGGAAGGAGAGCTCCTACGAGCAGTACTTC. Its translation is CSAREGKESSYEQYF.

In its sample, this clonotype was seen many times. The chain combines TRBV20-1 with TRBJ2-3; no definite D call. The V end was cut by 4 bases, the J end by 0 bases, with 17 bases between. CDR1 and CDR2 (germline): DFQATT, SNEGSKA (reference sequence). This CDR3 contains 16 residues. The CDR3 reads CSATPPAGSSTDTQYF. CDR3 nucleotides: TGCAGTGCTACCCCTCCGGCCGGCTCTAGCACAGATACGCAGTATTTT.

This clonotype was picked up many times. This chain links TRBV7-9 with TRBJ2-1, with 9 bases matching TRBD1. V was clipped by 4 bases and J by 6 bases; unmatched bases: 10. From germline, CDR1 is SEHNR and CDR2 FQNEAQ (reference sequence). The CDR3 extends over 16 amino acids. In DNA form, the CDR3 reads TGTGCCAGCAGCTCTCGACAGGGGGTGAGGGGCAATGAGCAGTTCTTC. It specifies CASSSRQGVRGNEQFF.

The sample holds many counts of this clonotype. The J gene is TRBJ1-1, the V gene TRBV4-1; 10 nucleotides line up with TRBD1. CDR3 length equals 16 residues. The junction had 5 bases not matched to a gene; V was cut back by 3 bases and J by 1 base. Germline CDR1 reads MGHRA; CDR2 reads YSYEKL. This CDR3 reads CASSQGWTGGNTEAFF. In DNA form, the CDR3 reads TGCGCCAGCAGCCAGGGCTGGACAGGGGGGAACACTGAAGCTTTCTTT.

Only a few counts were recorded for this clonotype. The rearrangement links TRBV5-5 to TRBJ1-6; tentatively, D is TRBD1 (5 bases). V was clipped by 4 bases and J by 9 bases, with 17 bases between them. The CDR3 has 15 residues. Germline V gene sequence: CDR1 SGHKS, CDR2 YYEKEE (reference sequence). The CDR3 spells CASSTGGEESSPLHF. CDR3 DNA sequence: TGTGCCAGCAGCACCGGGGGAGAGGAGAGTTCACCCCTCCACTTT.

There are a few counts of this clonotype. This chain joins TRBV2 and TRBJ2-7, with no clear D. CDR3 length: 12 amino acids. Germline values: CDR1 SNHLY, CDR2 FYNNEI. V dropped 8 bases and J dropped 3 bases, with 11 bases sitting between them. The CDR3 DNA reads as TGTGCCAGCGGGCCACTTGACTACGAGCAGTACTTC. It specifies CASGPLDYEQYF.

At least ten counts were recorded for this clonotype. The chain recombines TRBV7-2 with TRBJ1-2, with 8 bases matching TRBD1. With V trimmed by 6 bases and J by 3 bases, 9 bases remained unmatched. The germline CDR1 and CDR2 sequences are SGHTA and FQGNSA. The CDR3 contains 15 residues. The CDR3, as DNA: TGTGCCAGCAGTTACGGGACAGGAATATACTATGGCTACACCTTC. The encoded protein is CASSYGTGIYYGYTF.

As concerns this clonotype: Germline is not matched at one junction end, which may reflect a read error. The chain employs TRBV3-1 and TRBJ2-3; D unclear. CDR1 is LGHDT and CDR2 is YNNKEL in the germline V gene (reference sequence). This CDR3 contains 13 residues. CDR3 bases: TGTGCCAGCAGCCCCCGGAGCACAGATACGCAGTGTTTT. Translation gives CASSPRSTDTQCF.

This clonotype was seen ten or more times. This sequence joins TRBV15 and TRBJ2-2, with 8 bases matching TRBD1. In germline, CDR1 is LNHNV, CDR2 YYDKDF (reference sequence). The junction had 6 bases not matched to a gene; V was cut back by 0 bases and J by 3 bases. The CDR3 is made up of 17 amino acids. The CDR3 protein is CATSRDLTGGYTGELFF. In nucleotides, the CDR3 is TGTGCCACCAGCAGAGATCTCACAGGGGGTTACACCGGGGAGCTGTTTTTT.